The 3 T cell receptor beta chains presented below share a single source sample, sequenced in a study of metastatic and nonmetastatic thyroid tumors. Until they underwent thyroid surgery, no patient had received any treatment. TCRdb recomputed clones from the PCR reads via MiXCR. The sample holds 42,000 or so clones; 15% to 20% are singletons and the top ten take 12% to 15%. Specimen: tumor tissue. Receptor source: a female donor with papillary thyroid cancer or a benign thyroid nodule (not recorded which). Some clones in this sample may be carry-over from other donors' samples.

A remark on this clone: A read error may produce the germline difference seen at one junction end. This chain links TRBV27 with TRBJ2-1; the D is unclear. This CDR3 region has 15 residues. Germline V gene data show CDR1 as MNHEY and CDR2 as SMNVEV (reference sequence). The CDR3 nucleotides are TGTGCCAGCAGTTTAAATCTGGAAGGACGCGATGATCAGTTCTTC. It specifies CASSLNLEGRDDQFF.

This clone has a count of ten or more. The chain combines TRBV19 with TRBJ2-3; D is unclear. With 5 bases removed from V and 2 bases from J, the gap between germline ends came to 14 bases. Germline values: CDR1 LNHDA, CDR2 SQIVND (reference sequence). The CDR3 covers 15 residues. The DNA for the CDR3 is TGTGCCAGTAGTCCTCGAATGGCCCCCACAGATACGCAGTATTTT. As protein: CASSPRMAPTDTQYF.

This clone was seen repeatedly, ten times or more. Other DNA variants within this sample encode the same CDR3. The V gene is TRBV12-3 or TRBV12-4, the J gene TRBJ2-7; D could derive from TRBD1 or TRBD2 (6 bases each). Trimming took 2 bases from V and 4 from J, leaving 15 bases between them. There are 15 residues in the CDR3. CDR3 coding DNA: TGTGCCAGCAGTTTAACCTTCGGGGGCCGGTACGAGCAGTACTTC. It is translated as CASSLTFGGRYEQYF.